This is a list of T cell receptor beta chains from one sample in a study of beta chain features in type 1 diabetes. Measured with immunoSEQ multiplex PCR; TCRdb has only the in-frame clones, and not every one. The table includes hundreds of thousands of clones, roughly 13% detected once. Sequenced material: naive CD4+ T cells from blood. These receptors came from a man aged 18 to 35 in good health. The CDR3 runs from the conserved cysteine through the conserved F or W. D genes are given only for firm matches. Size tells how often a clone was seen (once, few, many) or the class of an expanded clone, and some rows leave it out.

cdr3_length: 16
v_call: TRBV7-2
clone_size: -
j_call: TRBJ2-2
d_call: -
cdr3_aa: CASSLNGGPYTGELFF
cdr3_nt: TGTGCCAGCAGCTTAAATGGCGGGCCTTACACCGGGGAGCTGTTTTTT

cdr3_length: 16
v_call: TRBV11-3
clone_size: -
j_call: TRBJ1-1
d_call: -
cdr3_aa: CASSLGGGRGNTEAFF
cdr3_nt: TGTGCCAGCAGCTTAGGGGGGGGCCGCGGCAACACTGAAGCTTTCTTT

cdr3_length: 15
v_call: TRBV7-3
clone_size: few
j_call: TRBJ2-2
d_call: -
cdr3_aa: CASSLGGSNTGELFF
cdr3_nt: TGTGCCAGCAGCTTAGGGGGCTCGAACACCGGGGAGCTGTTTTTT

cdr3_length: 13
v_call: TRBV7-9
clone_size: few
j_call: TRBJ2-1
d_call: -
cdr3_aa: CASNLGNPNEQFF
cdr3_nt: TGTGCCAGCAACCTCGGGAATCCTAATGAGCAGTTCTTC

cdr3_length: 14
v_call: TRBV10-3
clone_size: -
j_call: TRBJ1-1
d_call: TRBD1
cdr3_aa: CAISDDRVGTEAFF
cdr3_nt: TGTGCCATCAGTGATGACAGGGTAGGCACTGAAGCTTTCTTT

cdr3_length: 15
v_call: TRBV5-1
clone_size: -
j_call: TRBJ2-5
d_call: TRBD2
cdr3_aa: CASSPGLAGRETQYF
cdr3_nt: TGCGCCAGCAGCCCGGGACTAGCGGGACGAGAGACCCAGTACTTC

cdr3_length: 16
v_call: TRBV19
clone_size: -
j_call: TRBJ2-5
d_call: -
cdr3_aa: CASSMALVGGRETQYF
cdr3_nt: TGTGCCAGTAGTATGGCTTTGGTTGGAGGCCGGGAGACCCAGTACTTC

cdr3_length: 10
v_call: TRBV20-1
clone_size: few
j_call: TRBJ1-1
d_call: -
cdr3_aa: CSNSLAEAFF
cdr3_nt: TGCAGCAATAGCCTCGCTGAAGCTTTCTTT

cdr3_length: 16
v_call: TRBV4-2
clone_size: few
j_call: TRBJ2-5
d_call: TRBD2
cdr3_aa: CASSPTSGGVQETQYF
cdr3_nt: TGTGCCAGCAGCCCGACTAGCGGGGGGGTTCAAGAGACCCAGTACTTC

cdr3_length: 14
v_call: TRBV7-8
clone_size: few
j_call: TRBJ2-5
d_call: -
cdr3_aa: CASSSIIGGETQYF
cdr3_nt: TGTGCCAGCAGCTCCATCATCGGAGGGGAGACCCAGTACTTC

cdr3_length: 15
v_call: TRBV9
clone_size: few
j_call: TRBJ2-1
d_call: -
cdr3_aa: CASSVEGSAGNEQFF
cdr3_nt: TGTGCCAGCAGCGTAGAGGGGTCTGCGGGGAATGAGCAGTTCTTC

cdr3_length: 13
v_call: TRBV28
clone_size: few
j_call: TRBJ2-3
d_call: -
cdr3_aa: CASSLTAVDTQYF
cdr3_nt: TGTGCCAGCAGTTTAACCGCGGTAGATACGCAGTATTTT

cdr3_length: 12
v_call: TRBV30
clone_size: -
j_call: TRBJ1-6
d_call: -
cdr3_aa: CAWGPGNSPLHF
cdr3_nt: TGTGCCTGGGGCCCGGGGAATTCACCCCTCCACTTT

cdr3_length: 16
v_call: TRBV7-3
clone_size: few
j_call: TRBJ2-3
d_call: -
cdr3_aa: CASSAGRSSDTDTQYF
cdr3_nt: TGTGCCAGCAGCGCGGGGCGGAGCTCCGACACAGATACGCAGTATTTT

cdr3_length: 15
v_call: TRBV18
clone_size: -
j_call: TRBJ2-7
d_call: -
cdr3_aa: CASSPPAKRAYEQYF
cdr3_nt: TGTGCCAGCTCACCACCTGCCAAACGGGCCTACGAGCAGTACTTC

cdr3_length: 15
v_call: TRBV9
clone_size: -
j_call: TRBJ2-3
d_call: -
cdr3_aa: CASSVEGVLTDTQYF
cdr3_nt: TGTGCCAGCAGCGTAGAAGGGGTCCTCACAGATACGCAGTATTTT

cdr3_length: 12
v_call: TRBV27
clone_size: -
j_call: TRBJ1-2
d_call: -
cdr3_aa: CASHHTGYGYTF
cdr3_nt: TGTGCCAGCCATCATACAGGGTATGGCTACACCTTC

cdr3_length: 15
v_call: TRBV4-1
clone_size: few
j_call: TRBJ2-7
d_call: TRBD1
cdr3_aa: CASSWGQGPRGEQYF
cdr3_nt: TGCGCCAGCAGCTGGGGACAGGGGCCCCGTGGGGAGCAGTACTTC

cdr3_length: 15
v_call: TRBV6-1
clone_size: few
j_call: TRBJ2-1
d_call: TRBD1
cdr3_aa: CASRDRGGSYNEQFF
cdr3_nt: TGTGCCAGCAGGGATCGAGGGGGCAGCTACAATGAGCAGTTCTTC

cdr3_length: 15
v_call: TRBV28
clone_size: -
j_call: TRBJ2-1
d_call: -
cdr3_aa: CASSPTGSKLNEQFF
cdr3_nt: TGTGCCAGCAGTCCGACGGGGTCCAAACTCAATGAGCAGTTCTTC

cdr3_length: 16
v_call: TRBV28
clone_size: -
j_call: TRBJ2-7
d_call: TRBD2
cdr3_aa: CASSSSSGSRSYEQYF
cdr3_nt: TGTGCCAGCAGTTCGTCTAGCGGGAGTCGGTCCTACGAGCAGTACTTC

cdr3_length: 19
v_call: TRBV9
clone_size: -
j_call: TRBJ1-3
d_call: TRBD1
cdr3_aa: CASSVALGQVDLSGNTIYF
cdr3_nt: TGTGCCAGCAGCGTAGCTCTGGGACAGGTCGACCTCTCTGGAAACACCATATATTTT

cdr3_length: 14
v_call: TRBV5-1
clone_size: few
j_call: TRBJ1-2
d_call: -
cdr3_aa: CASSSMVGDYGYTF
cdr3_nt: TGCGCCAGCTCTTCCATGGTCGGGGACTATGGCTACACCTTC

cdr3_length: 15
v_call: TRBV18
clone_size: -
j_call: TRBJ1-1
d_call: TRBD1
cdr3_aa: CASSPRTGLNTEAFF
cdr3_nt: TGTGCCAGCTCACCCCGGACAGGGCTGAACACTGAAGCTTTCTTT

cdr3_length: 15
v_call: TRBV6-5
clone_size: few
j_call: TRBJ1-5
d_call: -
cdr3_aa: CASSPGGGDNQPQHF
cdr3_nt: TGTGCCAGCAGTCCCGGGGGGGGAGACAATCAGCCCCAGCATTTT

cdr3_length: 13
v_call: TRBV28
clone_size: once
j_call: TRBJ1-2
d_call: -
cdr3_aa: CASSNRAGYGYTF
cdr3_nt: TGTGCCAGCAGTAATAGGGCGGGCTATGGCTACACCTTC

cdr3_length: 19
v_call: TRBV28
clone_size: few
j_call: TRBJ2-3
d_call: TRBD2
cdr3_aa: CASQLVPGLAGGRADTQYF
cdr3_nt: TGTGCCAGCCAACTAGTCCCGGGACTAGCGGGAGGACGGGCAGATACGCAGTATTTT

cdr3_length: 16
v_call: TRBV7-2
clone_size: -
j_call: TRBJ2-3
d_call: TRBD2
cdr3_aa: CASSPTSGGARNTQYF
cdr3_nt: TGTGCCAGCAGCCCGACTAGCGGGGGGGCCCGGAATACGCAGTATTTT

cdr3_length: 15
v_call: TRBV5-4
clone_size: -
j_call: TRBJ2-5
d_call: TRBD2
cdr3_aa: CASSLTVGGYGAQYF
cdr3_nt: TGTGCCAGCAGCCTGACCGTCGGGGGGTATGGGGCCCAGTACTTC

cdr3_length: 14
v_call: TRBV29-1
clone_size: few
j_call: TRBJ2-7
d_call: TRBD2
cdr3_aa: CSAQRLAGGYEQYF
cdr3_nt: TGCAGCGCCCAGAGACTAGCGGGGGGTTACGAGCAGTACTTC

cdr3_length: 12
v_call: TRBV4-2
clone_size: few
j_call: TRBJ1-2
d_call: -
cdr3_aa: CASSQPGYGYTF
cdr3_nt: TGTGCCAGCAGCCAACCAGGCTATGGCTACACCTTC

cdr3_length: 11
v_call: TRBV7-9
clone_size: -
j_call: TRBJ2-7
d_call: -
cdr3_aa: CVTGNTYEQYF
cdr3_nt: TGTGTCACGGGGAACACCTACGAGCAGTACTTC

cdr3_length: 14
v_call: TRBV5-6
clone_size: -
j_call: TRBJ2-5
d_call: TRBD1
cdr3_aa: CASSWDRGQETQYF
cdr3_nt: TGTGCCAGCAGCTGGGACAGGGGTCAAGAGACCCAGTACTTC

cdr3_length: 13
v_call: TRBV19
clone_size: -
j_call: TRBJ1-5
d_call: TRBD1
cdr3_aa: CASSRTGYQPQHF
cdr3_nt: TGTGCCAGTAGTAGGACAGGCTATCAGCCCCAGCATTTT

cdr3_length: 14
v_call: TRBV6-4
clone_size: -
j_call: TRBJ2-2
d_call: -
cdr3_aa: CASSEQGLTGELFF
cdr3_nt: TGTGCCAGCTCAGAACAGGGCTTAACCGGGGAGCTGTTTTTT

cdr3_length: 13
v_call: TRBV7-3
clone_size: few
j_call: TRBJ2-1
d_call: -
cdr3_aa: CASSNLQGIPQFF
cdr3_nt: TGTGCCAGCAGCAACCTTCAGGGAATCCCACAGTTCTTC

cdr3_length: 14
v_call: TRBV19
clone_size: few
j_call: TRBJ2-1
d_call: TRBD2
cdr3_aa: CASSRGLAVNEQFF
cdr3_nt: TGTGCCAGTAGTAGGGGACTAGCAGTCAATGAGCAGTTCTTC

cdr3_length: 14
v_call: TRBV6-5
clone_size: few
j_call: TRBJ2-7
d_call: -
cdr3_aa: CASSYASGTYEQYF
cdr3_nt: TGTGCCAGCAGTTACGCGAGCGGCACCTACGAGCAGTACTTC

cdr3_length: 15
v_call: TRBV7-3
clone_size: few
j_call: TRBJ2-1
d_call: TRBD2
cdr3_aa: CASSPNRGGPNEQFF
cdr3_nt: TGTGCCAGCAGCCCTAATCGGGGGGGGCCGAATGAGCAGTTCTTC

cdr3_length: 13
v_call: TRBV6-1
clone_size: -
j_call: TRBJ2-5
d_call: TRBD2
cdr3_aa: CASRTAGAETQYF
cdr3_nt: TGTGCCAGCAGGACGGCGGGAGCAGAGACCCAGTACTTC

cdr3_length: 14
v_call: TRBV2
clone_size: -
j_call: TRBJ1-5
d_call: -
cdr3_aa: CASSSDSANQPQHF
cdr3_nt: TGTGCCAGCAGTTCGGACAGCGCCAATCAGCCCCAGCATTTT

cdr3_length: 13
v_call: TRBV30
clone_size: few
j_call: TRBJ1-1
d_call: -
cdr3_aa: CAWSVGLNTEAFF
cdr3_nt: TGTGCCTGGAGTGTTGGCCTGAACACTGAAGCTTTCTTT

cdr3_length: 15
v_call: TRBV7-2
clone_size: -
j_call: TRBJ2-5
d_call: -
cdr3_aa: CASSFAQGMRETQYF
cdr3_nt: TGTGCCAGCAGCTTTGCGCAGGGGATGAGGGAGACCCAGTACTTC

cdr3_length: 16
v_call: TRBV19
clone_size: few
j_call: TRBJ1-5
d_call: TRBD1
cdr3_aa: CASALFGTASNQPQHF
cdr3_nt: TGTGCCAGCGCACTCTTCGGGACAGCTAGCAATCAGCCCCAGCATTTT

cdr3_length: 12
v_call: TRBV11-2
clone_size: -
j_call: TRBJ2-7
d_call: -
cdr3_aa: CASRMTRNEQYF
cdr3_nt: TGTGCCAGCAGAATGACCAGGAACGAGCAGTACTTC

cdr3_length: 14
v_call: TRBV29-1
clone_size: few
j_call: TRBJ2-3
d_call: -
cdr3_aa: CSVDLRLGTDTQYF
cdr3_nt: TGCAGCGTTGACCTCAGGCTGGGTACAGATACGCAGTATTTT

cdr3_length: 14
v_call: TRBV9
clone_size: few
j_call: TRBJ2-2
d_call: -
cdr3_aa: CASSLAGGPGELFF
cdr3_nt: TGTGCCAGCAGCTTGGCAGGAGGGCCCGGGGAGCTGTTTTTT

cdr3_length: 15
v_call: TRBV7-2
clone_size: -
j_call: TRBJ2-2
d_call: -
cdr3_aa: CASSLHSDSTGELFF
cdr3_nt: TGTGCCAGCAGCTTACACTCGGACTCTACCGGGGAGCTGTTTTTT

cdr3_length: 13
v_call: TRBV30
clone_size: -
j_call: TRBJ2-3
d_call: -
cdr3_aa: CAWSRGITDTQYF
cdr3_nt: TGTGCCTGGAGTCGCGGGATCACAGATACGCAGTATTTT

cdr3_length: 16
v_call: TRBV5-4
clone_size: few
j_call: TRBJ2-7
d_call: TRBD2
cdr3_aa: CASSLAKAGGLGEQYF
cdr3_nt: TGTGCCAGCAGCTTGGCTAAAGCGGGAGGGCTGGGCGAGCAGTACTTC

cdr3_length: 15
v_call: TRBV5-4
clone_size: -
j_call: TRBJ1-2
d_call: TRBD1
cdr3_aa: CASRHITTTGQWNTF
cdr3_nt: TGTGCCAGCAGGCACATCACTACGACAGGGCAGTGGAACACCTTC

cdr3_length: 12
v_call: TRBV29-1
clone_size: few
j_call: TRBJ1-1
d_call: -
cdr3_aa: CSVEGGGAEAFF
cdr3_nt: TGCAGCGTTGAAGGTGGGGGGGCTGAAGCTTTCTTT

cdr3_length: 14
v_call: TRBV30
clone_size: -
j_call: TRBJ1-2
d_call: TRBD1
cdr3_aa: CAWSVQGTAYGYTF
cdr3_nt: TGTGCCTGGAGTGTACAGGGGACAGCCTATGGCTACACCTTC

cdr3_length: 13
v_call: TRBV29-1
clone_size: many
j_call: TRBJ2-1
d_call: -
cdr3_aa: CSVDSQGGDEQFF
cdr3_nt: TGCAGCGTTGATTCTCAGGGCGGGGATGAGCAGTTCTTC

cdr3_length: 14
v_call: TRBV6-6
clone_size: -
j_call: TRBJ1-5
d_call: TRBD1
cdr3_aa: CASSPGQVNQPQHF
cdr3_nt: TGTGCCAGCAGTCCCGGACAGGTCAATCAGCCCCAGCATTTT

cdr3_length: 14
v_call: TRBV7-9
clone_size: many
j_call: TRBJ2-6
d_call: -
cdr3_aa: CASSLDSGANVLTF
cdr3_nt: TGTGCCAGCAGCCTGGACAGTGGGGCCAACGTCCTGACTTTC

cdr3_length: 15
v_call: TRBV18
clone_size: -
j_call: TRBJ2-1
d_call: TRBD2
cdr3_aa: CASSPGGLSYNEQFF
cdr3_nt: TGTGCCAGCTCACCGGGAGGGTTATCCTACAATGAGCAGTTCTTC